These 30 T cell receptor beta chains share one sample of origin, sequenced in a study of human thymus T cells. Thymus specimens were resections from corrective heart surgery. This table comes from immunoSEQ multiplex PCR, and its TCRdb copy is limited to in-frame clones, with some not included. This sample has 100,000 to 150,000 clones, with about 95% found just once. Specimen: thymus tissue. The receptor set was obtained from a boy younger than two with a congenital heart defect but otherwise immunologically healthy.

The CDR3 is CASSSRGMLGNTIYF. As DNA, the CDR3 is TGTGCCAGCAGCTCCAGGGGTATGCTCGGGAACACCATATATTTT. The V gene is TRBV7-2, the J gene TRBJ1-3; a possible D gene is TRBD1 (6 bases). V lost 4 bases to trimming and J lost 7 bases, with 17 bases between them. Germline V gives CDR1 SGHTA, CDR2 FQGNSA. The CDR3 contains 15 residues.

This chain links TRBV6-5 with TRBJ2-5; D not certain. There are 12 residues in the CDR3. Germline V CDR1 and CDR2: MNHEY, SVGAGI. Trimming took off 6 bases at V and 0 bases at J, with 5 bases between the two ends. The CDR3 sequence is CASRADQETQYF. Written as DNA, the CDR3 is TGTGCCAGCAGGGCTGACCAAGAGACCCAGTACTTC.

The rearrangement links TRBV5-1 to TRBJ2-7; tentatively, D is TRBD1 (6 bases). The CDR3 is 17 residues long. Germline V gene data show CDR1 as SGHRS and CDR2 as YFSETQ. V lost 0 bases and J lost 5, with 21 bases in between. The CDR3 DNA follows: TGCGCCAGCAGCTTGGGGCCTCCAGGACAGCCGGATCACGAGCAGTACTTC. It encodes CASSLGPPGQPDHEQYF.

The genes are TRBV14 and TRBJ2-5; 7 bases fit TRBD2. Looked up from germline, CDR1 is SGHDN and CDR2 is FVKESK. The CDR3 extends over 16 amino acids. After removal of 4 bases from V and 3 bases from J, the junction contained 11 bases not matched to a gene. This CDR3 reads CASSPGAGPREETQYF. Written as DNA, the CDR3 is TGTGCCAGCAGCCCTGGAGCGGGGCCCAGAGAAGAGACCCAGTACTTC.

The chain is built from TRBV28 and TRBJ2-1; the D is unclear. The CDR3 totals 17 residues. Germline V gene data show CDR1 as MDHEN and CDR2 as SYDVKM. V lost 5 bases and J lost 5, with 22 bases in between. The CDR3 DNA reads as TGTGCCAGCAGTCCCCCTACAGCAACGACACCCAACAATGAGCAGTTCTTC. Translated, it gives CASSPPTATTPNNEQFF.

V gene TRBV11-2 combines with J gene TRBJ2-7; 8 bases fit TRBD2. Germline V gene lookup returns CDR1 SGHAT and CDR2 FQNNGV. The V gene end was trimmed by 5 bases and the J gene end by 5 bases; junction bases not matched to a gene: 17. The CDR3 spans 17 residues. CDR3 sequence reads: CASSPHHETGGPNEQYF. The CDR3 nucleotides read TGTGCCAGCAGCCCTCACCACGAAACGGGGGGGCCCAACGAGCAGTACTTC.

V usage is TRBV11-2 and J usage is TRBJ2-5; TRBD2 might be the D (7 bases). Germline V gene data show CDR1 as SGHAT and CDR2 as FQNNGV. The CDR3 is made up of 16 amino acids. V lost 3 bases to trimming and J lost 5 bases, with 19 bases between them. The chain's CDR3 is CASSFVPRGPRETQYF. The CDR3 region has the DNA TGTGCCAGCAGCTTCGTCCCGCGGGGGCCCAGGGAGACCCAGTACTTC.

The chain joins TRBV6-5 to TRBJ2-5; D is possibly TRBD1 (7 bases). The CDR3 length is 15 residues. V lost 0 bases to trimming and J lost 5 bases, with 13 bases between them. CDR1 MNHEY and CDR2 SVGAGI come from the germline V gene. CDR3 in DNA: TGTGCCAGCAGTTACTCTTTGACAGGGAGGGAGACCCAGTACTTC. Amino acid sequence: CASSYSLTGRETQYF.

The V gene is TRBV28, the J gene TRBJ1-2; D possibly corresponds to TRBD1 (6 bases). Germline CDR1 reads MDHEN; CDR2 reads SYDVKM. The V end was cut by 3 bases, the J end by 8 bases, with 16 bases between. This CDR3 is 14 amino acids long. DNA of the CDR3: TGTGCCAGCAGTTTTCCCCTCGGGGGCTGCGGCTACACCTTC. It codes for CASSFPLGGCGYTF.

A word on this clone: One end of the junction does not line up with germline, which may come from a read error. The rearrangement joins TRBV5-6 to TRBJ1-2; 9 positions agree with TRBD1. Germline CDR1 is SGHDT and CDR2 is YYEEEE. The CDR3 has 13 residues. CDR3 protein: CASSRQKTGGSWF. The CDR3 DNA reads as TGTGCCAGCAGCCGACAAAAAACAGGGGGCTCATGGTTC.

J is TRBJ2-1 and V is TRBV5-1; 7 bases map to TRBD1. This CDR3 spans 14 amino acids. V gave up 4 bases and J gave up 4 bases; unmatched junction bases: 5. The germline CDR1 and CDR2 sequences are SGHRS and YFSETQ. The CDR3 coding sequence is TGCGCCAGCAGCATCCGGGACAGATACAATGAGCAGTTCTTC. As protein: CASSIRDRYNEQFF. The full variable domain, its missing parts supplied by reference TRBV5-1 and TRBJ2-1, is KAGVTQTPRYLIKTRGQQVTLSCSPISGHRSVSWYQQTPGQGLQFLFEYFSETQRNKGNFPGRFSGRQFSNSRSEMNVSTLELGDSALYLCASSIRDRYNEQFFGPGTRLTVL.

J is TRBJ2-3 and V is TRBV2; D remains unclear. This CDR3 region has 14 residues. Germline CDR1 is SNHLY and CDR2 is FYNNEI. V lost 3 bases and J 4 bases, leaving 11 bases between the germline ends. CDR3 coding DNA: TGTGCCAGCAGTGACTTTACAAGGGCAGATACGCAGTATTTT. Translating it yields CASSDFTRADTQYF.

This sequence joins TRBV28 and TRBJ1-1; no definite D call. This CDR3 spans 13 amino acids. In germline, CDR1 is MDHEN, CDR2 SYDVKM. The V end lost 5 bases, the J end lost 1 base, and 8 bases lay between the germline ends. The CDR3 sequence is CASSMTGNTEAFF. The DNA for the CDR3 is TGTGCCAGCAGTATGACCGGGAACACTGAAGCTTTCTTT.

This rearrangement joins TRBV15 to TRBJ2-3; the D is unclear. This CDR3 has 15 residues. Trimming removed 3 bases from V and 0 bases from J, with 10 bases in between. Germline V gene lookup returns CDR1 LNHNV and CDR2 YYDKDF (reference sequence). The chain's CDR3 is CATSRRPTSTDTQYF. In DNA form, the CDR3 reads TGTGCCACCAGCAGGAGACCCACTAGCACAGATACGCAGTATTTT. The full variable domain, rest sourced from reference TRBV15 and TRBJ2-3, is DAMVIQNPRYQVTQFGKPVTLSCSQTLNHNVMYWYQQKSSQAPKLLFHYYDKDFNNEADTPDNFQSRRPNTSFCFLDIRSPGLGDTAMYLCATSRRPTSTDTQYFGPGTRLTVL.

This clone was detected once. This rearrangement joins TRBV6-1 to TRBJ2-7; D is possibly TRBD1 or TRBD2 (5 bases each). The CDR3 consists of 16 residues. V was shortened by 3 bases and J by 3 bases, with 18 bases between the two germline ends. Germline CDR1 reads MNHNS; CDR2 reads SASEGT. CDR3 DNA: TGTGCCAGCAGTGAGTGGCAGGGAGCCCACCTCTACGAGCAGTACTTC. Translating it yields CASSEWQGAHLYEQYF.

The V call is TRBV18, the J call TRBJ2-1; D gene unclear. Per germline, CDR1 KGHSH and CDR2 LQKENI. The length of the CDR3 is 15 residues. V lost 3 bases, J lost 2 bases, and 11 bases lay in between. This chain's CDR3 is CASSPNLPPYNEQFF. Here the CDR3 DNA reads TGTGCCAGCTCACCGAACTTACCCCCCTACAATGAGCAGTTCTTC.

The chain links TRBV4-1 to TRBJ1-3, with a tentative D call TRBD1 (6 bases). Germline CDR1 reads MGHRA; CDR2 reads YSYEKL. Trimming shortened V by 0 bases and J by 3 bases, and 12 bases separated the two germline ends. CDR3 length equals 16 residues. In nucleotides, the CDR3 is TGCGCCAGCAGCCAAGAAGGACAGCCTTATGGAAACACCATATATTTT. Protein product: CASSQEGQPYGNTIYF.

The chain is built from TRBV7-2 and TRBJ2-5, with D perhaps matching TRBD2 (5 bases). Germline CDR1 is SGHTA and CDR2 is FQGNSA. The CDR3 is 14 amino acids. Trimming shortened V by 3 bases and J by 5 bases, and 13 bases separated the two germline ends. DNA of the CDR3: TGTGCCAGCAGCTTCTCCCGGACTCCGGAGACCCAGTACTTC. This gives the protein CASSFSRTPETQYF. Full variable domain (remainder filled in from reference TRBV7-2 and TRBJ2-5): GAGVSQSPSNKVTEKGKDVELRCDPISGHTALYWYRQSLGQGLEFLIYFQGNSAPDKSGLPSDRFSAERTGGSVSTLTIQRTQQEDSAVYLCASSFSRTPETQYFGPGTRLLVL.

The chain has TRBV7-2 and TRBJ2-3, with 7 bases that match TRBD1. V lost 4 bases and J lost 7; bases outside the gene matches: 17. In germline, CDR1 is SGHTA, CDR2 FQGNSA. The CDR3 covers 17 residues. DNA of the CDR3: TGTGCCAGCAGCTCCCATCCTCCGAGGGGGCTAGTAAATACGCAGTATTTT. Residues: CASSSHPPRGLVNTQYF.

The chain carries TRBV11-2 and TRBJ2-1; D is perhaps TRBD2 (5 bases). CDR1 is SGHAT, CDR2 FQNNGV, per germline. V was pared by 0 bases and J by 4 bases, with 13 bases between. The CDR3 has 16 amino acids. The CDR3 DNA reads TGTGCCAGCAGCTTAGATCGGTCGGGATGGTACAATGAGCAGTTCTTC. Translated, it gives CASSLDRSGWYNEQFF.

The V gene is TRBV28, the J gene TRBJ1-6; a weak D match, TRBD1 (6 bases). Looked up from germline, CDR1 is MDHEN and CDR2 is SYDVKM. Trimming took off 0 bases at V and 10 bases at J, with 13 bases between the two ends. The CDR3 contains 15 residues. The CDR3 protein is CASSLWGRGGSPLHF. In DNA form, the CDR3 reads TGTGCCAGCAGTTTATGGGGCAGGGGAGGGTCACCCCTCCACTTT.

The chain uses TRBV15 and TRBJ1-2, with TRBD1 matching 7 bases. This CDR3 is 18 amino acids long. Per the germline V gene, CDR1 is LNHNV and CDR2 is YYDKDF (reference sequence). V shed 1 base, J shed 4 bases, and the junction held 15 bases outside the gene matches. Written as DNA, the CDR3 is TGTGCCACCAGCAGAGGGGCCGGACAGGAGGGGTTACTCTATGGCTACACCTTC. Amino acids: CATSRGAGQEGLLYGYTF.

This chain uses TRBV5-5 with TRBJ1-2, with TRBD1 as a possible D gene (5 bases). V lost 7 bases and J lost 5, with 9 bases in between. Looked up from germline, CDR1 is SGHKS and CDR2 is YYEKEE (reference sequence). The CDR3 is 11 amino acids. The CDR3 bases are TGTGCCAGCCGGGACGTTTATGGCTACACCTTC. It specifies CASRDVYGYTF.

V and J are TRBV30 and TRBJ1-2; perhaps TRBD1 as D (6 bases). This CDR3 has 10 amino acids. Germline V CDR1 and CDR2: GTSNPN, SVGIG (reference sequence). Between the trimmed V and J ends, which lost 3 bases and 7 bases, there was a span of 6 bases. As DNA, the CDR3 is TGTGCCTGGAGACAGGGTGGCTACACCTTC. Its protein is CAWRQGGYTF.

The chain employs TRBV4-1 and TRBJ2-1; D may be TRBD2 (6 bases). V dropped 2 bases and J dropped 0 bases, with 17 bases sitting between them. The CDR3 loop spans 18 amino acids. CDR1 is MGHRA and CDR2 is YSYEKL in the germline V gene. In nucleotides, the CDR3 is TGCGCCAGCAGCCAAACCCTCCACCCTAGCGTCTCCTACAATGAGCAGTTCTTC. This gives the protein CASSQTLHPSVSYNEQFF.

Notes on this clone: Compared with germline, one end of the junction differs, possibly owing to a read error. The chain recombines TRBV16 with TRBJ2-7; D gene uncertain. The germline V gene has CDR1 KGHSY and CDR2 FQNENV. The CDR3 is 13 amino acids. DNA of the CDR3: TGTGCCAGCAGCCGCGATAGACCAAACGAGCGGTACTTC. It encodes CASSRDRPNERYF.

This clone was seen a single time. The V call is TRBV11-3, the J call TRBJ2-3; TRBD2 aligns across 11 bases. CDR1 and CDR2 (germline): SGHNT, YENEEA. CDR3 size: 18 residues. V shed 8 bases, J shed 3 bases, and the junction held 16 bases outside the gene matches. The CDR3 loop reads CASGLRVAGGLRTDTQYF. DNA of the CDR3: TGTGCCAGCGGACTTCGGGTAGCGGGGGGGCTACGGACAGATACGCAGTATTTT.

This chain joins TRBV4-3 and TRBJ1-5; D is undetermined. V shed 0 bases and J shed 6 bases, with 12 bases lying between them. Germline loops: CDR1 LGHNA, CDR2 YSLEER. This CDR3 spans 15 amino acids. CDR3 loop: CASSQDYGMAQPQHF. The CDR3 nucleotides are TGCGCCAGCAGCCAAGATTACGGGATGGCTCAGCCCCAGCATTTT.

The CDR3 is CASSIARRWGGNEQFF. CDR3 DNA: TGTGCCAGTAGTATCGCCCGTAGATGGGGTGGCAATGAGCAGTTCTTC. The chain is built from TRBV19 and TRBJ2-1; D remains unclear. Germline CDR1 and CDR2: LNHDA and SQIVND (reference sequence). V lost 3 bases and J 6 bases, leaving 18 bases between the germline ends. The CDR3 totals 16 residues. The full variable domain, its missing parts supplied by reference TRBV19 and TRBJ2-1, is DGGITQSPKYLFRKEGQNVTLSCEQNLNHDAMYWYRQDPGQGLRLIYYSQIVNDFQKGDIAEGYSVSREKKESFPLTVTSAQKNPTAFYLCASSIARRWGGNEQFFGPGTRLTVL.

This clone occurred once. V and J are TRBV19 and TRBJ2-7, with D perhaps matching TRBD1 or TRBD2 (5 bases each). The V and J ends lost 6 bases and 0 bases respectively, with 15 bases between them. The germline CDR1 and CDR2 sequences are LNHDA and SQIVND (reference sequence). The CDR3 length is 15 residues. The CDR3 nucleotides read TGTGCCAGTAGCCGCCGCCAGGGACCCTCCTACGAGCAGTACTTC. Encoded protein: CASSRRQGPSYEQYF.